This is a list of T cell receptor beta chains from one sample in a study of cytomegalovirus exposure and HLA in healthy donors. The table came from immunoSEQ multiplex PCR; TCRdb's copy has only in-frame clones and leaves some out. The profile covers about 110,000 clones, with around 85% appearing a single time and 3% to 3.5% taken by the ten largest. The sample consisted of PBMCs. The source of these receptors is a woman between 18 and 29 years old in good health and CMV-seronegative. Both conserved end residues are part of each CDR3. A D gene is named only where the DNA matches it firmly. Clone size is stated in some rows and not others, as once, few, many or a class when expanded.

j_call	v_call	clone_size	d_call	cdr3_aa	cdr3_nt
TRBJ2-3	TRBV18	NA	TRBD2	CASSSVSGGPTDTQYF	TGTGCCAGCTCGAGTGTGAGCGGGGGGCCAACAGATACGCAGTATTTT
TRBJ1-4	TRBV11-3	NA	TRBD1	CASPPGTGGARGEKLFF	TGTGCCAGCCCTCCCGGGACAGGGGGCGCGAGGGGTGAAAAACTGTTTTTT
TRBJ2-7	TRBV28	NA	NA	CATLSGVWEQYF	TGTGCCACCCTATCGGGGGTGTGGGAGCAGTACTTC
TRBJ1-5	TRBV18	NA	NA	CASSSQYSNQPQHF	TGTGCCAGCTCGAGCCAATATAGCAATCAGCCCCAGCATTTT
TRBJ1-5	TRBV28	NA	NA	CASSPGPGNQPQHF	TGTGCCAGCAGCCCTGGTCCGGGCAATCAGCCCCAGCATTTT
TRBJ2-5	TRBV18	NA	NA	CASSPPTSKTGETQYF	TGTGCCAGCTCACCACCGACGAGCAAAACGGGAGAGACCCAGTACTTC
TRBJ2-7	TRBV28	NA	NA	CASSTRGAGNEQYF	TGTGCCAGCAGCACCAGGGGGGCAGGGAACGAGCAGTACTTC
TRBJ2-3	TRBV11-2	NA	TRBD1	CASSADRGSTDTQYF	TGTGCCAGCAGCGCCGACAGGGGTAGCACAGATACGCAGTATTTT
TRBJ2-6	TRBV18	NA	TRBD2	CASSPGGLSVAPSNVLTF	TGTGCCAGCTCCCCGGGGGGTCTATCGGTTGCTCCCTCCAACGTCCTGACTTTC
TRBJ1-1	TRBV7-3	NA	NA	CASSLLTTEAFF	TGTGCCAGCAGCTTACTTACTACTGAAGCTTTCTTT
TRBJ2-1	TRBV5-4	once	NA	CASRRNLDSSYNEQFF	TGTGCCAGCAGGCGGAACCTAGACAGCTCCTACAATGAGCAGTTCTTC
TRBJ2-7	TRBV7-2	NA	TRBD1	CASSPTGGSYEQYF	TGTGCCAGCAGCCCGACAGGGGGATCCTACGAGCAGTACTTC
TRBJ2-5	TRBV5-1	NA	TRBD1	CASSLGTGGWETQYF	TGCGCCAGCAGCTTGGGGACAGGGGGCTGGGAGACCCAGTACTTC
TRBJ2-7	TRBV7-3	NA	TRBD1	CASSSAGTGNEQYF	TGTGCCAGCAGCTCCGCCGGGACAGGGAACGAGCAGTACTTC
TRBJ2-6	TRBV5-4	NA	TRBD1	CASSSDRAPSGANVLTF	TGTGCCAGCAGCTCTGACAGGGCCCCCTCTGGGGCCAACGTCCTGACTTTC
TRBJ2-7	TRBV6-1	NA	TRBD2	CASSAGLAGGPTYEQYF	TGTGCCAGCAGTGCGGGGCTAGCGGGGGGACCAACCTACGAGCAGTACTTC
TRBJ2-3	TRBV27	NA	TRBD1	CASSFTGVEDTQYF	TGTGCCAGCAGTTTTACAGGGGTTGAAGATACGCAGTATTTT
TRBJ1-2	TRBV19	once	TRBD1	CASSMDRPIYGYTF	TGTGCCAGTAGTATGGACAGGCCGATTTATGGCTACACCTTC
TRBJ2-1	TRBV6-4	few	TRBD2	CASSERGGSYNEQFF	TGTGCCAGCAGTGAGCGGGGGGGCTCCTACAATGAGCAGTTCTTC
TRBJ2-5	TRBV7-3	NA	NA	CASSLFITGQETQYF	TGTGCCAGCAGCTTATTTATCACAGGGCAAGAGACCCAGTACTTC
TRBJ1-3	TRBV9	NA	TRBD1	CASTPSAGQSSGNTIYF	TGTGCCAGCACCCCTAGCGCGGGACAGAGCTCTGGAAACACCATATATTTT
TRBJ2-7	TRBV2	NA	TRBD1	CASSWGQISYEQYF	TGTGCCAGCAGCTGGGGACAGATCTCCTACGAGCAGTACTTC
TRBJ1-2	TRBV30	NA	TRBD1	CAWNLRRTGQLESYGYTF	TGTGCCTGGAACCTACGTAGGACAGGGCAGTTGGAATCCTATGGCTACACCTTC
TRBJ2-1	TRBV2	NA	TRBD2	CASNRLATGNEQFF	TGTGCCAGCAACCGACTAGCGACCGGCAATGAGCAGTTCTTC
TRBJ1-5	TRBV27	NA	NA	CASSPKGVIYSNQPQHF	TGTGCCAGCAGCCCCAAGGGGGTCATTTATAGCAATCAGCCCCAGCATTTT
TRBJ2-1	TRBV5-1	NA	NA	CASSLGQSSYNEQFF	TGCGCCAGCAGCTTGGGACAGAGCTCCTACAATGAGCAGTTCTTC
TRBJ1-2	TRBV5-8	NA	NA	CASNPAQSYGYTF	TGTGCCAGCAACCCTGCACAGTCCTATGGCTACACCTTC